This T cell receptor beta chain was sequenced for a study of blood T cell repertoires in COVID-19. The protocol was immunoSEQ multiplex PCR, while the TCRdb copy is restricted to in-frame clones and leaves out a portion. The sample yields 120,000 to 150,000 clones, 88% seen once. The CDR3 sequence is 14 residues long. V dropped 0 bases and J dropped 3 bases, with 10 bases sitting between them. CDR1 SGHRS and CDR2 YFSETQ come from the germline V gene. The specimen was peripheral blood. The TCR sequence derives from a human donor in a cohort sampled during active COVID-19. V usage is TRBV5-1 and J usage is TRBJ2-7; a possible D gene is TRBD2 (5 bases). Here the CDR3 DNA reads TGCGCCAGCAGCTTGGAAGGGAGACTCTACGAGCAGTACTTC. It yields the protein CASSLEGRLYEQYF.